This T cell receptor (beta chain) emerged from a study of beta chain features in type 1 diabetes. Of the isolated RNA, all was reverse transcribed, and so the sequenced material was expressed TCRB transcripts. Only in-frame clones appear in the TCRdb table, and some are missing; sequencing was by immunoSEQ multiplex PCR. The table includes roughly 450,000 clones, roughly 10% detected once. V was shortened by 4 bases and J by 7 bases, with 17 bases between the two germline ends. Germline V CDR1 and CDR2: SGHNT, YENEEA. CDR3 length: 15 amino acids. Input material: naive CD4+ T cells from blood. The source is a woman aged 18-30 years in good health. The V call is TRBV11-3, the J call TRBJ2-1; D might be TRBD1 or TRBD2, each matching 7 bases. The CDR3 nucleotides are TGTGCCAGCAGCTCCCGGCAGGGGGGAGGGAATGAGCAGTTCTTC. Encoded protein: CASSSRQGGGNEQFF.